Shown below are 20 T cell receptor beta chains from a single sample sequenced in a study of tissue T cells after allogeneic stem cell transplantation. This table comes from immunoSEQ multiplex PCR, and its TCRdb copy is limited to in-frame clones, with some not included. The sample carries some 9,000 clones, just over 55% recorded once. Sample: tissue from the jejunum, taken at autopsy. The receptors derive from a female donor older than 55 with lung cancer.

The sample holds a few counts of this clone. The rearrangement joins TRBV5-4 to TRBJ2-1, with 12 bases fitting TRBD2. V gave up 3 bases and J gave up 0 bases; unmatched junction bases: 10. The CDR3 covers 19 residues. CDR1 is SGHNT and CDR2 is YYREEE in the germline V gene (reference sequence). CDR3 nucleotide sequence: TGTGCCAGCAGCTGGGGGGGTCTAGCGGGAGGGAGCTCCTACAATGAGCAGTTCTTC. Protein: CASSWGGLAGGSSYNEQFF.

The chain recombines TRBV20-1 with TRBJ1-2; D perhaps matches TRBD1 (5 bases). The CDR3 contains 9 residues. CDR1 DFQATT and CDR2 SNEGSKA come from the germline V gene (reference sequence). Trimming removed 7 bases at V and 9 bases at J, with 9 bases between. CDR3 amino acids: CSVKGRYTF. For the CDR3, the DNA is TGCAGTGTAAAGGGGCGCTACACCTTC.

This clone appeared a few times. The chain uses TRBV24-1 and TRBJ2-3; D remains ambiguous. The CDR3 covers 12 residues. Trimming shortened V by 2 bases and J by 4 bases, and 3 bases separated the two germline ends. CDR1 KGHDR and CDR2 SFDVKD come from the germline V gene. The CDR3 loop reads CATSDSADTQYF. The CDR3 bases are TGTGCCACCAGTGATTCGGCAGATACGCAGTATTTT.

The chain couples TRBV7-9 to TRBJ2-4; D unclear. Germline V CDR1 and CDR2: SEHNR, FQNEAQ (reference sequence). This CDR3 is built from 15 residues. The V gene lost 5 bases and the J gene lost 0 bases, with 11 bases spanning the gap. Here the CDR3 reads CASSRATLAKNIQYF. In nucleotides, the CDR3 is TGTGCCAGCAGCCGGGCTACTTTAGCCAAAAACATTCAGTACTTC. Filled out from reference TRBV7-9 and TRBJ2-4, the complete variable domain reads DTGVSQNPRHKITKRGQNVTFRCDPISEHNRLYWYRQTLGQGPEFLTYFQNEAQLEKSRLLSDRFSAERPKGSFSTLEIQRTEQGDSAMYLCASSRATLAKNIQYFGAGTRLSVL.

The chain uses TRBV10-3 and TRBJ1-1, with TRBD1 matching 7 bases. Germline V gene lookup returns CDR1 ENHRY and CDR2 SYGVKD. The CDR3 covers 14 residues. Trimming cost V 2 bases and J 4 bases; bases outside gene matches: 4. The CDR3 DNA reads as TGTGCCATCAGTGAGACGACAGGGACCACTGAAGCTTTCTTT. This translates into CAISETTGTTEAFF.

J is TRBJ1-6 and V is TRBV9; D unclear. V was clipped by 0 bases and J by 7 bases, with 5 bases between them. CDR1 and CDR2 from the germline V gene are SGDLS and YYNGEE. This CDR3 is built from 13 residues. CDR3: CASSVEWNSPLHF. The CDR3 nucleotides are TGTGCCAGCAGCGTAGAATGGAATTCACCCCTCCACTTT.

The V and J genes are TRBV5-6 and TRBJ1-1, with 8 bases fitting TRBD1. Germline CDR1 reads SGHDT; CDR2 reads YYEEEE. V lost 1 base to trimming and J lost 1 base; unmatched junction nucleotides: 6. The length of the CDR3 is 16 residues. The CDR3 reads CASSLFGQGGNTEAFF. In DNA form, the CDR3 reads TGTGCCAGCAGCTTGTTCGGACAGGGAGGGAACACTGAAGCTTTCTTT.

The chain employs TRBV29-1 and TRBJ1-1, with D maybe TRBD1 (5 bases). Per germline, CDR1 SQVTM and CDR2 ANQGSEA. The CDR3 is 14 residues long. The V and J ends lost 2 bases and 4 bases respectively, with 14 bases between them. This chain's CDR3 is CSVELFVGGTEAFF. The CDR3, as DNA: TGCAGCGTTGAACTTTTCGTCGGGGGCACTGAAGCTTTCTTT.

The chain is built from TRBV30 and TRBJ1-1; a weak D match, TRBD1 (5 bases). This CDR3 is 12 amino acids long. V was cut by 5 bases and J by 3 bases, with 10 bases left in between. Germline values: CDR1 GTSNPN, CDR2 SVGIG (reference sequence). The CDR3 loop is CAWSTGDTEAFF. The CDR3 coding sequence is TGTGCCTGGTCAACAGGAGACACTGAAGCTTTCTTT.

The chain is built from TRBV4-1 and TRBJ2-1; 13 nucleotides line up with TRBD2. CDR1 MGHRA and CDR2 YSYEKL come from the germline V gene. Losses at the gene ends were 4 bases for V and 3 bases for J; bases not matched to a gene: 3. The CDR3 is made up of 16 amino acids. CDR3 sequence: CASSPGTSGNYNEQFF. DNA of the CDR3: TGCGCCAGCAGCCCAGGGACTAGCGGGAACTACAATGAGCAGTTCTTC.

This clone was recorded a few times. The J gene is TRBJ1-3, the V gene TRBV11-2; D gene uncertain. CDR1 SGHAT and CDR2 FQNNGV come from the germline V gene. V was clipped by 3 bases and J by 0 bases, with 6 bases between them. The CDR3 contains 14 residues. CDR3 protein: CASSLDYSGNTIYF. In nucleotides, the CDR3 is TGTGCCAGCAGCTTGGATTACTCTGGAAACACCATATATTTT. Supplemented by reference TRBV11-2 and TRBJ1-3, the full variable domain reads EAGVAQSPRYKIIEKRQSVAFWCNPISGHATLYWYQQILGQGPKLLIQFQNNGVVDDSQLPKDRFSAERLKGVDSTLKIQPAKLEDSAVYLCASSLDYSGNTIYFGEGSWLTVV.

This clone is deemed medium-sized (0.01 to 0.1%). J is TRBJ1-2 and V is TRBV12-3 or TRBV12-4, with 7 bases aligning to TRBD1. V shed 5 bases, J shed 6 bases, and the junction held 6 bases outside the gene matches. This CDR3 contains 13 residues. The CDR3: CASSEQTGDGYTF. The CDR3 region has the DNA TGTGCCAGCAGTGAACAAACAGGGGATGGCTACACCTTC.

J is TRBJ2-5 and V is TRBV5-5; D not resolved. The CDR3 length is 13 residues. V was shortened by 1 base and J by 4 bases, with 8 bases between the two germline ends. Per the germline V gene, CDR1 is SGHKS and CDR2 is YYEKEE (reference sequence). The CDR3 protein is CASSLPGVETQYF. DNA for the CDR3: TGTGCCAGCAGCTTGCCGGGTGTAGAGACCCAGTACTTC.

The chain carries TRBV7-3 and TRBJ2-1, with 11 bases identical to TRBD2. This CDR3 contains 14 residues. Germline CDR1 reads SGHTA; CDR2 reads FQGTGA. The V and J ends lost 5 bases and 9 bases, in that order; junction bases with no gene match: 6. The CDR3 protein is CASSALAGVSEQFF. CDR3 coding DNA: TGTGCCAGCAGCGCACTAGCGGGAGTTTCTGAGCAGTTCTTC.

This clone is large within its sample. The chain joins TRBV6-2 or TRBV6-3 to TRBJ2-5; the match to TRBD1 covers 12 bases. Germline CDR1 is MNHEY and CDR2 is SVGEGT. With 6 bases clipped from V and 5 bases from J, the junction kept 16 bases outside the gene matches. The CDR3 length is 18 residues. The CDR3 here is CASSPSPGQGASGETQYF. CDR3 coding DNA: TGTGCCAGCAGCCCCTCCCCGGGACAGGGGGCGTCTGGGGAGACCCAGTACTTC.

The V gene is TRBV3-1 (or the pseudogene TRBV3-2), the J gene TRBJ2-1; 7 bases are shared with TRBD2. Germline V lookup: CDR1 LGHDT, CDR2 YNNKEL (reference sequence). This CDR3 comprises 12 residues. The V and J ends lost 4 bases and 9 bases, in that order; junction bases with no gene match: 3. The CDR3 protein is CASSRGGLEQFF. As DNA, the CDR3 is TGTGCCAGCAGCCGCGGGGGACTTGAGCAGTTCTTC.

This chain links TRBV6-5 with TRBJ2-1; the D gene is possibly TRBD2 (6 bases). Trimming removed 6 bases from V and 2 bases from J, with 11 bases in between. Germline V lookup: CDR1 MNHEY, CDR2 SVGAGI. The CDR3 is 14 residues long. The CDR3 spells CASRAEGPYNEQFF. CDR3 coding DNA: TGTGCCAGCAGGGCGGAGGGCCCCTACAATGAGCAGTTCTTC.

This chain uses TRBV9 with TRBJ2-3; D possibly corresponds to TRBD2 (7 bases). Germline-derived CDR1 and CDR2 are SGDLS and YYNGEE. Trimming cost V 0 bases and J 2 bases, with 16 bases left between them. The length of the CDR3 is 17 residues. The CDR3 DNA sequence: TGTGCCAGCAGCGTAGGGGGGGCTAGCGGATACACAGATACGCAGTATTTT. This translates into CASSVGGASGYTDTQYF.

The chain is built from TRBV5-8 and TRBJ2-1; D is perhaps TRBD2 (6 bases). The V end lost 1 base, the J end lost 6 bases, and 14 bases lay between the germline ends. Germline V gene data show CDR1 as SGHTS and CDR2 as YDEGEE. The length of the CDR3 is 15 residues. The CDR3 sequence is CASSLFTGESNEQFF. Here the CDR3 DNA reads TGTGCCAGCAGCTTGTTTACGGGGGAGTCCAATGAGCAGTTCTTC.

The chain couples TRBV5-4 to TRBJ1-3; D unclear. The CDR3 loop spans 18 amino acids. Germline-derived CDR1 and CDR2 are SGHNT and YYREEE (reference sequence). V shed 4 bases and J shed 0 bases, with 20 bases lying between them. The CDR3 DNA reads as TGTGCCAGCAGCCCAGCCGGGTCCCGATTCGACTCTGGAAACACCATATATTTT. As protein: CASSPAGSRFDSGNTIYF.